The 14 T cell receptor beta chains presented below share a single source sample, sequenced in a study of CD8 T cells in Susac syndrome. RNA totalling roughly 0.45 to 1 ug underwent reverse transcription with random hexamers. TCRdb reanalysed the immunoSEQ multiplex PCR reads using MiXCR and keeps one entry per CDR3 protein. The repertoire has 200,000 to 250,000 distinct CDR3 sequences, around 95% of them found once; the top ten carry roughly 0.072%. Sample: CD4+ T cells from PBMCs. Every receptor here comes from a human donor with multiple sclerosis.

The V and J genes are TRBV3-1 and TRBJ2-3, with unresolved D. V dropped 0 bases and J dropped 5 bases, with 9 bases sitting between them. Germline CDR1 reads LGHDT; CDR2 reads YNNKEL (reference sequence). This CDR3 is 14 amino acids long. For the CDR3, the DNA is TGTGCCAGCAGCCAAGATTTCGGGCAAGATACGCAGTATTTT. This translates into CASSQDFGQDTQYF.

CDR3 sequence reads: CASSSRDLSRQYV. CDR3 coding DNA: TGTGCCAGCAGCAGCCGGGACCTCTCCCGGCAGTACGTC. The chain couples TRBV2 to TRBJ2-7; D might be TRBD1 or TRBD2, each matching 5 bases. Trimming took off 6 bases at V and 9 bases at J, with 18 bases between the two ends. The CDR3 spans 13 residues. Germline loops: CDR1 SNHLY, CDR2 FYNNEI.

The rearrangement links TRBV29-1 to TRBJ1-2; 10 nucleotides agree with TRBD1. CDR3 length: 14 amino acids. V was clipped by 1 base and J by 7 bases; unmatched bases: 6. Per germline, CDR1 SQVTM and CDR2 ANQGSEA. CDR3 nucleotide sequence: TGCAGCGTTGAAGCACGAGGACAGGGGGTTGGCTACACCTTC. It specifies CSVEARGQGVGYTF.

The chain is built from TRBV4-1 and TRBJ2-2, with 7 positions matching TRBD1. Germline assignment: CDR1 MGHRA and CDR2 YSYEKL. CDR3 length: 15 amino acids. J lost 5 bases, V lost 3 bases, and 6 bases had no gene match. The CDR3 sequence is CASSQPGQRTGELFF. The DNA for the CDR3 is TGCGCCAGCAGCCAGCCGGGACAGAGGACCGGGGAGCTGTTTTTT.

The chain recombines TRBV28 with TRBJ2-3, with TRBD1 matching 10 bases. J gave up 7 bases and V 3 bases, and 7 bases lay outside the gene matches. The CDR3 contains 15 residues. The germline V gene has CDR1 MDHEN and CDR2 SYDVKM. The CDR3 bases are TGTGCCAGCAGTTTCTTCGGGACAGGGGTACATACGCAGTATTTT. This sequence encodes CASSFFGTGVHTQYF.

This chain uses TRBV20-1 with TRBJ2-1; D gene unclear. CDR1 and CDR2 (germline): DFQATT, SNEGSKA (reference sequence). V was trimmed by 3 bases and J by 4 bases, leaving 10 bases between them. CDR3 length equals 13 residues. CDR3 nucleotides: TGCAGTGCTAGGCTGACGGTTTACAATGAGCAGTTCTTC. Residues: CSARLTVYNEQFF.

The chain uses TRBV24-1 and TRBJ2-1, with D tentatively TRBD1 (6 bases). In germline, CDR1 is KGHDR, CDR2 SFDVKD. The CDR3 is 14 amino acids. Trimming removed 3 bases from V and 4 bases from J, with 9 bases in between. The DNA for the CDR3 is TGTGCCACCAGTGATCCCGACAGGTACAATGAGCAGTTCTTC. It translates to CATSDPDRYNEQFF.

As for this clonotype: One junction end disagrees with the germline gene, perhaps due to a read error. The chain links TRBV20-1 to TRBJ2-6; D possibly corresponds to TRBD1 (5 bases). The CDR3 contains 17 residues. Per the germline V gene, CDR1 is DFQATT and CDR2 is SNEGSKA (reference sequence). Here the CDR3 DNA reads TGCAGTGCTAGAGAAATGCAGGGCCATACTGGGGCCAACGACCTGACTTTC. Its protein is CSAREMQGHTGANDLTF.

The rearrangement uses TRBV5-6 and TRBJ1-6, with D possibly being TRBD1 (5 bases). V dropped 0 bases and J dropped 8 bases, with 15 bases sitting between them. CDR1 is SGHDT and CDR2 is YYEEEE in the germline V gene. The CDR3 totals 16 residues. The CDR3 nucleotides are TGTGCCAGCAGCTTGGAGGCCGGGGCCCCGCATTCACCCCTCCACTTT. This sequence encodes CASSLEAGAPHSPLHF.

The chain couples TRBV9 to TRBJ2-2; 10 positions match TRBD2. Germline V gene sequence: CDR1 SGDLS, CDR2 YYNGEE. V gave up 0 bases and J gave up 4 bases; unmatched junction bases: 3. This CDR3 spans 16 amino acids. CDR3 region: CASSVGTSGVTGELFF. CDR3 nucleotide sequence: TGTGCCAGCAGCGTAGGAACTAGCGGGGTCACCGGGGAGCTGTTTTTT.

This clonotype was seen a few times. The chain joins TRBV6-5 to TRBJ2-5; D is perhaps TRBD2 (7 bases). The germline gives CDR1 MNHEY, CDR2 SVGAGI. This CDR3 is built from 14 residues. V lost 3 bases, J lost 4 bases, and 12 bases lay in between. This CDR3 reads CASSYSGEGETQYF. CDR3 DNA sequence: TGTGCCAGCAGTTATTCAGGGGAGGGAGAGACCCAGTACTTC.

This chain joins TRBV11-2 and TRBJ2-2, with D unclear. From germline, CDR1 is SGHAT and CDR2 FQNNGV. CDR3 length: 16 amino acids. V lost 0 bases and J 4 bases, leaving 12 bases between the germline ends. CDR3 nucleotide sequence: TGTGCCAGCAGCTTAGATCCGTGGGGTAGCACCGGGGAGCTGTTTTTT. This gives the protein CASSLDPWGSTGELFF.

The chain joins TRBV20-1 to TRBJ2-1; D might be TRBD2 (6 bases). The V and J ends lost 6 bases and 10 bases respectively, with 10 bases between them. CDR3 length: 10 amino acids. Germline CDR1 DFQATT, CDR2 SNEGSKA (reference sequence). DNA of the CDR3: TGCAGTGCAGGGGACTGGGAGCAGTTCTTC. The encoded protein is CSAGDWEQFF.

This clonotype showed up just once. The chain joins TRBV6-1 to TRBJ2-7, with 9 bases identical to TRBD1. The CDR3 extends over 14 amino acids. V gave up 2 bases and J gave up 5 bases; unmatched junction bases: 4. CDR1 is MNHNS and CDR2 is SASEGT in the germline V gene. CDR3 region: CASSEWDRDHEQYV. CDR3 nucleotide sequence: TGTGCCAGCAGTGAATGGGACAGGGACCACGAGCAGTACGTC.